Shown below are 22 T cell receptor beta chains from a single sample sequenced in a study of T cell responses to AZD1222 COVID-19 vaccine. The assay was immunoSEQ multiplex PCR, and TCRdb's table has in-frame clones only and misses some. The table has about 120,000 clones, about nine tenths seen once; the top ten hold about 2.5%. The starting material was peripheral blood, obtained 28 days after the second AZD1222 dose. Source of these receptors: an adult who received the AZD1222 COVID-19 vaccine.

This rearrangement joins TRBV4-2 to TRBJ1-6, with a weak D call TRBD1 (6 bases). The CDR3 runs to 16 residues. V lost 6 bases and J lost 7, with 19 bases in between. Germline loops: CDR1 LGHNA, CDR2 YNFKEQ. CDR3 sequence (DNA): TGTGCCAGCAGGGCACTTTCCGGGGGCATGAATTCACCCCTCCACTTT. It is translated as CASRALSGGMNSPLHF.

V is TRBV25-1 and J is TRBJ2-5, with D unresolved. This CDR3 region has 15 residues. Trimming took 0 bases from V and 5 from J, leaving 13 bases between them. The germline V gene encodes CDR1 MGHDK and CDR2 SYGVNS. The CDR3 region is CASSEYQRYPETQYF. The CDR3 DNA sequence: TGTGCCAGCAGTGAATATCAGCGTTACCCCGAGACCCAGTACTTC.

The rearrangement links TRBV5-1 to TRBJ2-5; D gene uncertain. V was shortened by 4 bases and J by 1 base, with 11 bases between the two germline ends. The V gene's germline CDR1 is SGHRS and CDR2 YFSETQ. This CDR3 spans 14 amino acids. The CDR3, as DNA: TGCGCCAGCAGCGCCAGCAGTGGCCAAGAGACCCAGTACTTC. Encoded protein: CASSASSGQETQYF.

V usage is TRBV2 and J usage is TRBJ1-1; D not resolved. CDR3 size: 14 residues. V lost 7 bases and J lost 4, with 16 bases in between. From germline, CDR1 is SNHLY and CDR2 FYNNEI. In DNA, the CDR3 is TGTGCCAGCACTGACCCGAGGAGAACCACTGAAGCTTTCTTT. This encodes CASTDPRRTTEAFF.

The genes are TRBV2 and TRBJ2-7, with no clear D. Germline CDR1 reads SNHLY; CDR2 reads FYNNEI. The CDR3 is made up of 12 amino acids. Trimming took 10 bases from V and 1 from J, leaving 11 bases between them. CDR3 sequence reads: CAIDYQSYEQYF. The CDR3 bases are TGTGCCATCGATTACCAGTCCTACGAGCAGTACTTC.

CDR3 nucleotides: TGTGCCAGCAGTGATACAGGGGGCTTTGGAAACACCATATATTTT. Translating gives CASSDTGGFGNTIYF. This chain joins TRBV2 and TRBJ1-3, with 9 bases identical to TRBD1. Germline V gene lookup returns CDR1 SNHLY and CDR2 FYNNEI. With 3 bases clipped from V and 3 bases from J, the junction kept 3 bases outside the gene matches. CDR3 length: 15 amino acids.

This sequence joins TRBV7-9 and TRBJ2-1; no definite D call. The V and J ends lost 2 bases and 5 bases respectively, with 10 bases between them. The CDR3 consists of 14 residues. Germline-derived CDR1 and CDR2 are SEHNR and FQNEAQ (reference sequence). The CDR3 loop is CASSLMGSHNEQFF. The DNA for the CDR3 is TGTGCCAGCAGCTTAATGGGATCCCACAATGAGCAGTTCTTC.

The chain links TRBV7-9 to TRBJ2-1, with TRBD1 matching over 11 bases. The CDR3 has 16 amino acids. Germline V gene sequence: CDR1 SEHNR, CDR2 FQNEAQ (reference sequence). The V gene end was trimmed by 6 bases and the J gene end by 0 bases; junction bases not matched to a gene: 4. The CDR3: CASSTGTGGSYNEQFF. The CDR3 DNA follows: TGTGCCAGCAGTACGGGGACAGGGGGCTCCTACAATGAGCAGTTCTTC.

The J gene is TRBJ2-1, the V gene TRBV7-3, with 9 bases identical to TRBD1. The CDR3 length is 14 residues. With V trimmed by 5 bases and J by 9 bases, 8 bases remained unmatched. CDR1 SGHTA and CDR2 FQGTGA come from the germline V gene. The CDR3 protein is CASSNPQGAGEQFF. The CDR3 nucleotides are TGTGCCAGCAGCAACCCACAGGGGGCGGGTGAGCAGTTCTTC.

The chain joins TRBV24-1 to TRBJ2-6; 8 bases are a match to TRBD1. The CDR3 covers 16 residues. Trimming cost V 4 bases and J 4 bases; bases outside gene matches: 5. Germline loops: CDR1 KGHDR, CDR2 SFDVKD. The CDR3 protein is CATSDWTGFGANVLTF. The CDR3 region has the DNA TGTGCCACCAGTGACTGGACAGGGTTCGGGGCCAACGTCCTGACTTTC.

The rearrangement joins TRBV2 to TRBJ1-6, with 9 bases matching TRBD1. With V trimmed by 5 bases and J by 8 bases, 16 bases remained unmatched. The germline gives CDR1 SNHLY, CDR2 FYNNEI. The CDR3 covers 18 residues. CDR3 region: CASSKYGTGNPMDSPLHF. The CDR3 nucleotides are TGTGCCAGCAGTAAATACGGGACAGGGAACCCTATGGATTCACCCCTCCACTTT.

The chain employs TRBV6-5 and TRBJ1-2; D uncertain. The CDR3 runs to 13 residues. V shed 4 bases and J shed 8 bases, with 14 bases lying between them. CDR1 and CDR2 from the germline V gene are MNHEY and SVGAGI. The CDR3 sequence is CASSSIGLYGYTF. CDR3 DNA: TGTGCCAGCAGTTCGATCGGCCTGTACGGCTACACCTTC.

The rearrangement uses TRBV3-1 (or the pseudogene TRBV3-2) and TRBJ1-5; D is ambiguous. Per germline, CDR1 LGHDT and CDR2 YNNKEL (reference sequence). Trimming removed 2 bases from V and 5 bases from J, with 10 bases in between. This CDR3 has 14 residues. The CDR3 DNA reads TGTGCCAGCAGCCAAAATGTAGGACATCAGCCCCAGCATTTT. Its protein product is CASSQNVGHQPQHF.

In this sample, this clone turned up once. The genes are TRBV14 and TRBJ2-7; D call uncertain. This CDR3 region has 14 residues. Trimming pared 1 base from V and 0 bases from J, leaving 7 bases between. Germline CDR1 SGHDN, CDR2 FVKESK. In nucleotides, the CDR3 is TGTGCCAGCAGCCAAGTGACCAGCTCCTACGAGCAGTACTTC. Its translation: CASSQVTSSYEQYF. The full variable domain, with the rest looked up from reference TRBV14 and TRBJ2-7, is EAGVTQFPSHSVIEKGQTVTLRCDPISGHDNLYWYRRVMGKEIKFLLHFVKESKQDESGMPNNRFLAERTGGTYSTLKVQPAELEDSGVYFCASSQVTSSYEQYFGPGTRLTVT.

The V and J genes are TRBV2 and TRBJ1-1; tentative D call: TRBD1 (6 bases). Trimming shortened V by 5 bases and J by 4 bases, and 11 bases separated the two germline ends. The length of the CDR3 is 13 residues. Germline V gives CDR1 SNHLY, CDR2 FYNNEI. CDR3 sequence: CASSQDRSTEAFF. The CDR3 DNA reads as TGTGCCAGCAGTCAGGACAGATCCACTGAAGCTTTCTTT.

CDR3 sequence reads: CASTATRDRGQETQYF. As DNA, the CDR3 is TGCGCCAGCACCGCTACTAGGGACCGAGGCCAAGAGACCCAGTACTTC. The chain links TRBV10-1 to TRBJ2-5; the D call may be TRBD1 or TRBD2 (5 bases each). The CDR3 is made up of 16 amino acids. Germline CDR1 and CDR2: WNHNN and SYGVQD (reference sequence). Trimming removed 7 bases at V and 1 base at J, with 19 bases between.

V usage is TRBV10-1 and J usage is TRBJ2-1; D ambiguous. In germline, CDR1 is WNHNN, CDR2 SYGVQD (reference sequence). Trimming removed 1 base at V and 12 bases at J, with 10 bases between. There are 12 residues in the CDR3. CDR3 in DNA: TGCGCCAGCAGTGAGTTTCCCTCAAGGCAGTTCTTC. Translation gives CASSEFPSRQFF.

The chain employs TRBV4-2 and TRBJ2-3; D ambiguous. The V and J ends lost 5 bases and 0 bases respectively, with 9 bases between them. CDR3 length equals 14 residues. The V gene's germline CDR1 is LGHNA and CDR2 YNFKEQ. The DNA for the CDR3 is TGTGCCAGCAGCACCGTCTCCAGCACAGATACGCAGTATTTT. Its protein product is CASSTVSSTDTQYF.

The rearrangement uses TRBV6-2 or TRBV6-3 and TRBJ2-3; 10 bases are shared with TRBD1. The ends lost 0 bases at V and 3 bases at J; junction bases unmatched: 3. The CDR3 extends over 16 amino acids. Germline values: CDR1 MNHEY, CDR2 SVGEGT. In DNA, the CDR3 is TGTGCCAGCAGTTACTCCGGGACAGGGGCAACAGATACGCAGTATTTT. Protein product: CASSYSGTGATDTQYF.

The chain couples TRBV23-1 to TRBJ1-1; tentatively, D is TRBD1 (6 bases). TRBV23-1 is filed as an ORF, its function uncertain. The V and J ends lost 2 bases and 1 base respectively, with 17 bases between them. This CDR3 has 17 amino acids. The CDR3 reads CASSQPIRQAPNTEAFF. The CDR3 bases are TGCGCCAGCAGTCAACCCATCAGACAGGCCCCGAACACTGAAGCTTTCTTT.

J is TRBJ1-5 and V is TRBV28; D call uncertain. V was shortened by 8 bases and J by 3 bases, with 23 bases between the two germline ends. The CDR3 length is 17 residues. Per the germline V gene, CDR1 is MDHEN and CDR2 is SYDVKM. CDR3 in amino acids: CASGYTMAKSTNQPQHF. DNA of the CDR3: TGTGCCAGCGGGTACACGATGGCCAAAAGTACCAATCAGCCCCAGCATTTT.

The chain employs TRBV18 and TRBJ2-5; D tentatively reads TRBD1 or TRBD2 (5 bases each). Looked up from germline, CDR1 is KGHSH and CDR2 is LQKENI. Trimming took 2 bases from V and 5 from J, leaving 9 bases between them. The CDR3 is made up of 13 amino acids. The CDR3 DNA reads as TGTGCCAGCTCACCAGGGACGATGGAGACCCAGTACTTC. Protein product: CASSPGTMETQYF.